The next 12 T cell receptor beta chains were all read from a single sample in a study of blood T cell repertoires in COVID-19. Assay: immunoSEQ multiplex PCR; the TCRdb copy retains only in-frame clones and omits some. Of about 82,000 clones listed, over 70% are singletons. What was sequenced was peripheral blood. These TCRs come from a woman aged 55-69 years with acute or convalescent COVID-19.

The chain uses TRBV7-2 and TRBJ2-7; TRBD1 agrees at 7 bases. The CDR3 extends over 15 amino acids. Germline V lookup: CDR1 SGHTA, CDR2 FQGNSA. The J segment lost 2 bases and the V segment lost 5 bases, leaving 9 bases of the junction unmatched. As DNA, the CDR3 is TGTGCCAGCAGCCCGAATTTGGGACAGCCCTACGAGCAGTACTTC. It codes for CASSPNLGQPYEQYF.

Here the CDR3 reads CASSPAGTSYNEQFF. The CDR3 DNA follows: TGTGCCAGCAGCCCTGCCGGGACTTCCTACAATGAGCAGTTCTTC. V is TRBV13 and J is TRBJ2-1; tentatively, D is TRBD2 (6 bases). This CDR3 contains 15 residues. Trimming removed 5 bases from V and 1 base from J, with 12 bases in between. CDR1 and CDR2 (germline): PRHDT, FYEKMQ (reference sequence).

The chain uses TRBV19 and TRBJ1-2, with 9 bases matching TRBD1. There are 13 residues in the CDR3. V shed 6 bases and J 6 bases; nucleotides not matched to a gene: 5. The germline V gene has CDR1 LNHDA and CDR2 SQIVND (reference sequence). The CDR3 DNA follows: TGTGCCAGTAGCCAGACAGGGGGAAATGGCTACACCTTC. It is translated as CASSQTGGNGYTF.

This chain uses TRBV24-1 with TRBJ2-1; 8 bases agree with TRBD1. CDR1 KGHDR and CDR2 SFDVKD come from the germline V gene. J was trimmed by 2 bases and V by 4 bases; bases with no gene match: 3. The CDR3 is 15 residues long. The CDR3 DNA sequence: TGTGCCACCAGTGACCCGGGACAGGCCTACAATGAGCAGTTCTTC. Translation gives CATSDPGQAYNEQFF.

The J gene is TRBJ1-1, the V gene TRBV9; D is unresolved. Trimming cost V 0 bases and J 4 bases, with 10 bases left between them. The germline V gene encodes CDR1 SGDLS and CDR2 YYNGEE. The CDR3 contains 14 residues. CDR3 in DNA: TGTGCCAGCAGCGTAGCGTTTGGAGGCACTGAAGCTTTCTTT. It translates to CASSVAFGGTEAFF.

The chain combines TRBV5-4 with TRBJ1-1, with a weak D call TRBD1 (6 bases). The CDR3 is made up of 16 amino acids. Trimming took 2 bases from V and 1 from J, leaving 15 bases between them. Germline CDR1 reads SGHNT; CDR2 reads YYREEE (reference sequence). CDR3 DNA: TGTGCCAGCAGCTTCGGTGGGGGGGCAAGGAACACTGAAGCTTTCTTT. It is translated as CASSFGGGARNTEAFF.

The CDR3 DNA follows: TGTGCCAGCAGCTCTCGAGAGGCCCCGACCGGGGAGCTGTTTTTT. Its protein product is CASSSREAPTGELFF. The rearrangement uses TRBV7-2 and TRBJ2-2; D gene unclear. Looked up from germline, CDR1 is SGHTA and CDR2 is FQGNSA. This CDR3 comprises 15 residues. Trimming pared 4 bases from V and 5 bases from J, leaving 14 bases between.

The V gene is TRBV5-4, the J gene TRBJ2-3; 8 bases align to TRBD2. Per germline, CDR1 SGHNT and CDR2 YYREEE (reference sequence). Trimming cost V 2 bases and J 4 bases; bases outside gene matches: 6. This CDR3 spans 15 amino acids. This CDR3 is CASSLGSGNADTQYF. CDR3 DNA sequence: TGTGCCAGCAGCTTAGGTAGCGGGAACGCAGATACGCAGTATTTT.

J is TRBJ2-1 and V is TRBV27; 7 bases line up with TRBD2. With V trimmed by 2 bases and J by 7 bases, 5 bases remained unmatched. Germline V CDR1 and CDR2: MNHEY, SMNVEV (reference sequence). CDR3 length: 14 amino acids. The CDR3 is CASSLGWGGNEQFF. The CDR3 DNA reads TGTGCCAGCAGTTTAGGGTGGGGGGGAAATGAGCAGTTCTTC.

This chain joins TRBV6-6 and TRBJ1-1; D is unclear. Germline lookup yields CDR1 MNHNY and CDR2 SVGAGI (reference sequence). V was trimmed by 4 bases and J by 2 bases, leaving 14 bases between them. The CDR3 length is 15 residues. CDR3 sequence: CASSFSPAVNTEAFF. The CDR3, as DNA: TGTGCCAGCAGTTTCTCCCCCGCAGTCAACACTGAAGCTTTCTTT.

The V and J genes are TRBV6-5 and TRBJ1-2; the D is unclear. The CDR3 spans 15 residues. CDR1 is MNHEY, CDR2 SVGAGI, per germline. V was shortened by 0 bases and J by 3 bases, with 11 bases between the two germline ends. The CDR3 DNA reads TGTGCCAGCAGTTACTCGCGGGCGGAGTACTATGGCTACACCTTC. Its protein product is CASSYSRAEYYGYTF.

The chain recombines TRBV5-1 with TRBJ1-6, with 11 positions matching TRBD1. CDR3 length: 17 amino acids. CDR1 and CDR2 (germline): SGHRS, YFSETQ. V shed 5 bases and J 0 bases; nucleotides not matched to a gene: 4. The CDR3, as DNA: TGCGCCAGCAGGGGACAGGGGGTGGCCTCCTATAATTCACCCCTCCACTTT. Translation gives CASRGQGVASYNSPLHF.